This T cell receptor (beta chain) was identified in a study of cytomegalovirus exposure and HLA in healthy donors. Notes on the study in general: For most TCR beta V segments, an earlier analysis put the productive rate at about 87% or about 30% of the time.

The PCR employed 60 Vbeta primers together with 13 Jbeta primers. Clones were sequenced by immunoSEQ multiplex PCR, and TCRdb holds only the in-frame ones, with some missing. Of 150,000 to 170,000 clones listed, approximately 74% were seen once; the top ten hold 2.8%. V was pared by 3 bases and J by 7 bases, with 10 bases between. The CDR3 spans 13 residues. CDR1 is SGHTA, CDR2 FQGNSA, per germline. Only one count was recorded for this clone. What it binds is unknown. The rearrangement joins TRBV7-2 to TRBJ1-5, with D maybe TRBD1 (5 bases). Sequenced: PBMCs. The receptor's source is a young man in good health and CMV-seronegative. This CDR3 is CASSFGGRQPQHF. The CDR3 coding sequence is TGTGCCAGCAGCTTCGGGGGTAGACAGCCCCAGCATTTT.